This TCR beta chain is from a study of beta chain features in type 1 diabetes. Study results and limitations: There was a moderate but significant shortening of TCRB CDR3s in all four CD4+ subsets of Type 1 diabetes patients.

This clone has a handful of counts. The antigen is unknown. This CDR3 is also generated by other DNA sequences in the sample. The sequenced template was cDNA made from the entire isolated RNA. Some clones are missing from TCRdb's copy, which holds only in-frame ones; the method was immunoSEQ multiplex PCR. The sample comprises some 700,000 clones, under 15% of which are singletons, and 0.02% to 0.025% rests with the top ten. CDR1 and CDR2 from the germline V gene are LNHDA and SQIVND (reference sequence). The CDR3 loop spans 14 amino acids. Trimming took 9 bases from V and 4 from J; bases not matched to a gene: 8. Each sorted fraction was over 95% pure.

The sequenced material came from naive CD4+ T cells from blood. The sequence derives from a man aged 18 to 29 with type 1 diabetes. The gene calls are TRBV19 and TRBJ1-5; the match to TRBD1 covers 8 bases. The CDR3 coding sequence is TGTGCCAGCTCCGGGACAGGCGGGAATCAGCCCCAGCATTTT. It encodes CASSGTGGNQPQHF.